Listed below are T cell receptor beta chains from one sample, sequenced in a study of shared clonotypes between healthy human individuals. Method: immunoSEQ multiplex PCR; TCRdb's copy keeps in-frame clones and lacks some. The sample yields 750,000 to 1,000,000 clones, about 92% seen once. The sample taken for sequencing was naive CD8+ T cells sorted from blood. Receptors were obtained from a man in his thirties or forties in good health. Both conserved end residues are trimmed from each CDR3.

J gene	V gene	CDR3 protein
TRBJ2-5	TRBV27	ASSFFAGGEELATQY
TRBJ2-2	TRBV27	ASRGGWVNTGELF
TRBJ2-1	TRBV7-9	ASSPPLAGGVLGNEQF
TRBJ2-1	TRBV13	ASSPLAQYNEQF
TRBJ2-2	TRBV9	ASSVATASRTGELF
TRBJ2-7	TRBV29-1	SVELSTSYEQY
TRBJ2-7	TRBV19	ASSIASGISYEQY
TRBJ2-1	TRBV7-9	ASSLLGSGSKREQF
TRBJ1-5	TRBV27	ASSLPVGGEDSNQPQH
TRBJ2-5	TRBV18	ASSPLVPGGYQETQY
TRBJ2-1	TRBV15	ATRPERGDPYNEQF
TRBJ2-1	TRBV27	ASSLFGDEQF
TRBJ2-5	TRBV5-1	ASSSAQREGGTTQY
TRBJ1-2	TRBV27	ASSLAGIGDGYT
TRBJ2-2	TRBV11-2	ASSLFGGTGELF
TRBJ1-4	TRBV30	AWSVQAAELF
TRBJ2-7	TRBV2	ASIHRDTSSYEQY
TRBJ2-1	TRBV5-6	ASSRPGFGEGTNNEQF
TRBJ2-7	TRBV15	ATSRDPAGSNGFYEQY
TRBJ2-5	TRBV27	ASSLNLDWTQETQY
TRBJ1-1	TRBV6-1	ASSEDHDSLATEAF
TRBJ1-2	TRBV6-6	ASSYLKKDANYGYT
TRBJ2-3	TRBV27	ASMGRLGDTQY
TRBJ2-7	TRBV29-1	SVDSGTSYEQY
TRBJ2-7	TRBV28	ASSRGTGTRLYEQY
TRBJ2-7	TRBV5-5	ASSQWTGASEQY
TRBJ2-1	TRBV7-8	ASSLEGGGRNYNEQF
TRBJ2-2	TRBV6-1	ASSEWPLAGTNTGELF
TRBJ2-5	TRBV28	ASSRPVRAGETQY
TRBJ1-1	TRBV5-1	ASSLDQGEVTEAF
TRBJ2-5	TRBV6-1	ASSEVAGVIQETQY
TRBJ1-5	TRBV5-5	ASSRGMVRIGNQPQH
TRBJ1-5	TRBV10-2	ASSEAGGNQPQH
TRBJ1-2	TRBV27	ASSPPGQDRYT
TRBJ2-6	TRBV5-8	ASSLRQVRPGANVLT
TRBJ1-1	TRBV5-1	ASSLPYGQGAAEAF
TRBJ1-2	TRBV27	ASSSTPGTLYGYT
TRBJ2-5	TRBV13	ASSEGTSGSFQETQY
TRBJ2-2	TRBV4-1	ASSQVERGRTGELF
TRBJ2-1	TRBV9	ASSVQPTSAIEQF
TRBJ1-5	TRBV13	ASSFGDSNQPQH
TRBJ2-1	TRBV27	ASYPLPGTVANEQF
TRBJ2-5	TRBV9	ASSVRSGETQY
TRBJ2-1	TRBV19	ASSTRPPSSGSGNEQF
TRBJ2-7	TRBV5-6	ASSLTPTGSYEQY
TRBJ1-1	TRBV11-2	ASSFDGELEAF
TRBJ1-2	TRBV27	ASSLRGQNYGYT
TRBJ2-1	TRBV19	ASSTGTSEWVRGEQF
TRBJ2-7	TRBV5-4	ASSFHWDRNSYEQY